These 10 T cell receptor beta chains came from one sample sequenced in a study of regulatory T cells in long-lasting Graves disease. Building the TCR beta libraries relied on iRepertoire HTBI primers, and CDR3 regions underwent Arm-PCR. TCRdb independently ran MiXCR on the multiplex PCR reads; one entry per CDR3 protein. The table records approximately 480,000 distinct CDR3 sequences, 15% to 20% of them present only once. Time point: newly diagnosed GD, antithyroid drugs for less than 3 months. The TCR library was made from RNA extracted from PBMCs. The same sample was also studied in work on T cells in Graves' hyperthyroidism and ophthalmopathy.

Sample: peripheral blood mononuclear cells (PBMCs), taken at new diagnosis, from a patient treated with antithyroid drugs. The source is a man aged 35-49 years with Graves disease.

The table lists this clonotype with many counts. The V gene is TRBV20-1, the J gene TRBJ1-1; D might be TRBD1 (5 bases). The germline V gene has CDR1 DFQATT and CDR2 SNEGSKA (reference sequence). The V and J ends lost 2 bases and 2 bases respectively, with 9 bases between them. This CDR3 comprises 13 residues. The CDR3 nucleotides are TGCAGTGCTAGACCTGGGGGTAACACTGAAGCTTTCTTT. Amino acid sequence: CSARPGGNTEAFF.

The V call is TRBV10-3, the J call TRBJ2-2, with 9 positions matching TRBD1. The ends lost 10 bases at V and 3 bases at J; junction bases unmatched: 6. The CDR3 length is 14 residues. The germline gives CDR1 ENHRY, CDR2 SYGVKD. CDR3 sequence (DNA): TGTGCCACCAACCGGGACAGGGACACCGGGGAGCTGTTTTTT. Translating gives CATNRDRDTGELFF.

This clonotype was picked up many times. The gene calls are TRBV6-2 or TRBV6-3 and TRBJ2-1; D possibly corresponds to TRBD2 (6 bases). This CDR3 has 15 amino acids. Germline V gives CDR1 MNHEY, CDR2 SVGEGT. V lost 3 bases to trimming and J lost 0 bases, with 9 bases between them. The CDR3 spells CASSYDGSSYNEQFF. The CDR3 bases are TGTGCCAGCAGTTATGACGGGAGCTCCTACAATGAGCAGTTCTTC.

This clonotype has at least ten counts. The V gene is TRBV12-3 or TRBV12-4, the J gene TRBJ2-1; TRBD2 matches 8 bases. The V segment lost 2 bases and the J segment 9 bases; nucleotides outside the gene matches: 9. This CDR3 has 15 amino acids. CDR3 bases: TGTGCCAGCAGTTTACCGGGAGGGCCTTCTAGTGAGCAGTTCTTC. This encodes CASSLPGGPSSEQFF.

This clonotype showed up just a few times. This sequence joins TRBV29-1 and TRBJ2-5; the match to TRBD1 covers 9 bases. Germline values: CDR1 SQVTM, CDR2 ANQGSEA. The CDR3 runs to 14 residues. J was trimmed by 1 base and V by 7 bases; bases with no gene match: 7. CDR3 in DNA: TGCAGCGCCGAGGACAGGGGCCCCCAAGAGACCCAGTACTTC. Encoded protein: CSAEDRGPQETQYF.

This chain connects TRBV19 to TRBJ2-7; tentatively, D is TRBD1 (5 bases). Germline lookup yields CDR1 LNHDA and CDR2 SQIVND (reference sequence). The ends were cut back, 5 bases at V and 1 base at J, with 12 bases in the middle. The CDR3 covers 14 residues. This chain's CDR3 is CASSGVGASYEQYF. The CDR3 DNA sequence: TGTGCCAGTAGTGGTGTTGGGGCGTCCTACGAGCAGTACTTC.

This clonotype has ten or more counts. The CDR3 region is CSARDQLANLYNEQFF. The DNA for the CDR3 is TGCAGTGCTAGAGATCAACTAGCGAATCTCTACAATGAGCAGTTCTTC. The chain is built from TRBV20-1 and TRBJ2-1; 7 bases align to TRBD2. This CDR3 has 16 residues. The germline V gene encodes CDR1 DFQATT and CDR2 SNEGSKA (reference sequence). V was pared by 0 bases and J by 3 bases, with 8 bases of the junction left unmatched.

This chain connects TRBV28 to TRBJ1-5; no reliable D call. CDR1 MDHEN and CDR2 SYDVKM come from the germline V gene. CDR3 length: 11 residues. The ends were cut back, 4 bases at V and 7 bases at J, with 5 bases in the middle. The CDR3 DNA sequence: TGTGCCAGCAGTTACTCCCAGCCCCAGCATTTT. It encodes CASSYSQPQHF. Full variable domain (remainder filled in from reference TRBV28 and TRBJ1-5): DVKVTQSSRYLVKRTGEKVFLECVQDMDHENMFWYRQDPGLGLRLIYFSYDVKMKEKGDIPEGYSVSREKKERFSLILESASTNQTSMYLCASSYSQPQHFGDGTRLSIL.

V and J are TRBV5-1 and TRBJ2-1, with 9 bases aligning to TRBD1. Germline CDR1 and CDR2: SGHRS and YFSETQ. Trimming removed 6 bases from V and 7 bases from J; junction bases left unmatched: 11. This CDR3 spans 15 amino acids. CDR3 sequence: CASTPTGTGWNEQFF. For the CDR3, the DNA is TGCGCCAGCACCCCTACCGGGACAGGGTGGAATGAGCAGTTCTTC.

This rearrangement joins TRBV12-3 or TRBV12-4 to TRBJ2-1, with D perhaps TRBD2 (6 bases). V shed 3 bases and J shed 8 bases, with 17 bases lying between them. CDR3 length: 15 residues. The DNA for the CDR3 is TGTGCCAGCAGTTTCCGAGCGGGTATACGCGATGAGCAGTTCTTC. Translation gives CASSFRAGIRDEQFF.